One T cell receptor (beta chain) is described in this entry. Its matching antigen is unknown. The source of the sample is a study of shared clonotypes between healthy human individuals. The protocol was immunoSEQ multiplex PCR, while the TCRdb copy is restricted to in-frame clones and leaves out a portion. The sample gives 950,000 to 1,100,000 clones, approximately 78% of which show up once; 0.55% to 0.7% is in the top ten. All donors were Caucasian adults living in Nashville, Tennessee. The study's findings and limits: Only a few donors were included, so the genetic and exposure-history diversity represented was limited. Sampling involved blood alone; tissue repertoires likely differ. Larger estimated richness was generally seen in naive subsets than in memory subsets.

The CDR3 spans 14 residues. The ends were cut back, 6 bases at V and 4 bases at J, with 16 bases in the middle. Germline CDR1 reads MDHEN; CDR2 reads SYDVKM. The receptor's source is a man between 18 and 35 years old in good health. Some clones in this sample may be carry-over from other donors' samples. Material for sequencing was memory CD4+ T cells from PBMCs. Regarding subset: CD45RA-negative fraction. The chain is built from TRBV28 and TRBJ2-7; D possibly corresponds to TRBD2 (6 bases). The CDR3 bases are TGTGCCAGCAGCCTGTCCAGGGCGGGATACGAGCAGTACTTC. Encoded protein: CASSLSRAGYEQYF.